A selection of T cell receptor beta chains follows, all from one sample in a study of human T cells and chemical hapten exposure. TCRdb processed the RACE reads anew with MiXCR; each CDR3 protein has one entry. The sample carries around 350,000 distinct CDR3 sequences, 5.5% recorded once. The sequencing used whole blood, collected in connection with sensitization to the hapten diphenylcyclopropenone (DPC). The receptors stem from a woman aged 18-35 years with alopecia areata. Some clones in this sample may be carry-over from other donors' samples. Both conserved end residues are part of each CDR3. Fields, in order: D gene, V gene, J gene, clone size, CDR3 DNA, CDR3 protein. A D gene is named only where the DNA matches it firmly. Not all rows give a size; the values are once, few, many and, for expanded clones, a class.

D gene: NA
V gene: TRBV29-1
J gene: TRBJ1-4
clone size: many
CDR3 DNA: TGCAGCGTCGGAAATACGGGGGAAAAACTGTTTTTT
CDR3 protein: CSVGNTGEKLFF

D gene: NA
V gene: TRBV9
J gene: TRBJ1-6
clone size: NA
CDR3 DNA: TGTGCCAGCAGCACAGGACTGGAATCACCCCTCCACTTT
CDR3 protein: CASSTGLESPLHF

D gene: NA
V gene: TRBV6-5
J gene: TRBJ1-1
clone size: few
CDR3 DNA: TGTGCCAGCACCTACGGGGGTGGCACTGAAGCTTTCTTT
CDR3 protein: CASTYGGGTEAFF

D gene: TRBD1
V gene: TRBV11-2
J gene: TRBJ1-6
clone size: many
CDR3 DNA: TGTGCCAGCAGCCAAATGGGACAGATCACCTATAATTCACCCCTCCACTTT
CDR3 protein: CASSQMGQITYNSPLHF

D gene: NA
V gene: TRBV20-1
J gene: TRBJ2-3
clone size: NA
CDR3 DNA: TGCAGTGCTAGAGATTTCAGGCGGGGCTCTAGCACAGATACGCAGTATTTT
CDR3 protein: CSARDFRRGSSTDTQYF

D gene: NA
V gene: TRBV6-1
J gene: TRBJ1-5
clone size: many
CDR3 DNA: TGTGCCAGCAGTGGCAGGTGGGGCAGTGGCAATCAGCCCCAGCATTTT
CDR3 protein: CASSGRWGSGNQPQHF

D gene: NA
V gene: TRBV6-5
J gene: TRBJ1-2
clone size: many
CDR3 DNA: TGTGCCAGCAGTTACGACCGGAACTATGGCTACACCTTC
CDR3 protein: CASSYDRNYGYTF

D gene: NA
V gene: TRBV7-2
J gene: TRBJ1-5
clone size: NA
CDR3 DNA: TGTGCCAGCAGCTTAGCCAACAGCAATCAGCCCCAGCATTTT
CDR3 protein: CASSLANSNQPQHF

D gene: NA
V gene: TRBV2
J gene: TRBJ1-2
clone size: few
CDR3 DNA: TGTGCCAGCAGGACATCCGAGGGTACAGGCTACACCTTC
CDR3 protein: CASRTSEGTGYTF

D gene: TRBD2
V gene: TRBV5-1
J gene: TRBJ2-7
clone size: many
CDR3 DNA: TGCGCCAGCAGCTTGGTTCTAGCGGGGGCCTACGAGCAGTACTTC
CDR3 protein: CASSLVLAGAYEQYF

D gene: NA
V gene: TRBV20-1
J gene: TRBJ2-7
clone size: many
CDR3 DNA: TGCAGTGCCCCCTATAGGCGGACCTACGAGCAGTACTTC
CDR3 protein: CSAPYRRTYEQYF

D gene: NA
V gene: TRBV20-1
J gene: TRBJ1-6
clone size: NA
CDR3 DNA: TGCAGTGCCGGGAGCTATAATTCACCCCTCCACTTT
CDR3 protein: CSAGSYNSPLHF

D gene: TRBD1
V gene: TRBV12-5
J gene: TRBJ1-6
clone size: NA
CDR3 DNA: TGTGCTAGTGGTTTGGTAGTCGGGACAGGGGTTTCACCCCTCCACTTT
CDR3 protein: CASGLVVGTGVSPLHF

D gene: NA
V gene: TRBV28
J gene: TRBJ1-2
clone size: NA
CDR3 DNA: TGTGCTACACAACGCAACTATGGCTACACCTTC
CDR3 protein: CATQRNYGYTF

D gene: NA
V gene: TRBV5-1
J gene: TRBJ2-5
clone size: NA
CDR3 DNA: TGCGCCAGCAGACTGATAACGGGACAAGAGACCCAGTACTTC
CDR3 protein: CASRLITGQETQYF

D gene: NA
V gene: TRBV12-3/TRBV12-4
J gene: TRBJ2-6
clone size: NA
CDR3 DNA: TGTGCCAGCAGTTTAAACGCAGGAATGTTTGGGGCCAACGTCCTGACTTTC
CDR3 protein: CASSLNAGMFGANVLTF

D gene: NA
V gene: TRBV28
J gene: TRBJ1-2
clone size: few
CDR3 DNA: TGTGCCAGCAGTGACCTAGCTACCAAACGAGCTTTTGGCTACACCTTC
CDR3 protein: CASSDLATKRAFGYTF

D gene: NA
V gene: TRBV14
J gene: TRBJ1-5
clone size: many
CDR3 DNA: TGTGCCAGCGGAAGGGTGGGAAGCAATCAGCCCCAGCATTTT
CDR3 protein: CASGRVGSNQPQHF

D gene: NA
V gene: TRBV9
J gene: TRBJ2-1
clone size: many
CDR3 DNA: TGTGCCAGCAGCGTGAGTGGACTGAACTACAATGAGCAGTTCTTC
CDR3 protein: CASSVSGLNYNEQFF

D gene: NA
V gene: TRBV28
J gene: TRBJ1-1
clone size: many
CDR3 DNA: TGTGCCAGCAGTTTAGACAGCTCGGACACTGAAGCTTTCTTT
CDR3 protein: CASSLDSSDTEAFF

D gene: NA
V gene: TRBV24-1
J gene: TRBJ2-2
clone size: many
CDR3 DNA: TGTGCCACCAGTGATCCCAGGGCGTCTCGGAACGGGGAGCTGTTTTTT
CDR3 protein: CATSDPRASRNGELFF

D gene: NA
V gene: TRBV18
J gene: TRBJ2-1
clone size: few
CDR3 DNA: TGTGCCAGCTCACCAGAACAGACCTACAATGAGCAGTTCTTC
CDR3 protein: CASSPEQTYNEQFF

D gene: NA
V gene: TRBV3-1
J gene: TRBJ1-1
clone size: many
CDR3 DNA: TGTGCCAGCAGCCAAGATTCAGGGGAAACTGAAGCTTTCTTT
CDR3 protein: CASSQDSGETEAFF

D gene: NA
V gene: TRBV12-3/TRBV12-4
J gene: TRBJ2-5
clone size: NA
CDR3 DNA: TGTGCCAGCAGCTTCGAGGGGGAGACCCAGTACTTC
CDR3 protein: CASSFEGETQYF

D gene: NA
V gene: TRBV20-1
J gene: TRBJ1-1
clone size: NA
CDR3 DNA: TGCAGTGCTATGAGGGGAGTTGAAGCTTTCTTT
CDR3 protein: CSAMRGVEAFF

D gene: NA
V gene: TRBV7-2
J gene: TRBJ2-5
clone size: NA
CDR3 DNA: TGTGCCAGCAGCCCCACGACTATTAGGACAGAGACCCAGTACTTC
CDR3 protein: CASSPTTIRTETQYF

D gene: NA
V gene: TRBV4-3
J gene: TRBJ2-5
clone size: many
CDR3 DNA: TGCGCCAGCAGCCAAGGATCCAGCAGCACCCAGTACTTC
CDR3 protein: CASSQGSSSTQYF